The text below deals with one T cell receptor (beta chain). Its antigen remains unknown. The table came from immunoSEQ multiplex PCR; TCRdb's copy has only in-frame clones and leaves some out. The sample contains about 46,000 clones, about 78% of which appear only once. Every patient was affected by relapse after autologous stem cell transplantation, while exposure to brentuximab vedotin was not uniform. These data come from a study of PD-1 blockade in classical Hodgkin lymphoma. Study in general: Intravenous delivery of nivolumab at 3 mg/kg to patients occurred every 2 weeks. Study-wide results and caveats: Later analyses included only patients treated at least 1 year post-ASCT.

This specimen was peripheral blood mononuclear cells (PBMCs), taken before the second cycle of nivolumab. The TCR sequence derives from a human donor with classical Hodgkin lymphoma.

The CDR3: CASSWSPNWGYETQYF. In DNA, the CDR3 is TGTGCCAGCAGCTGGTCTCCAAATTGGGGGTACGAGACCCAGTACTTC. The rearrangement joins TRBV7-2 to TRBJ2-5, with D perhaps assigned TRBD1 or TRBD2 (5 bases each). V was trimmed by 4 bases and J by 5 bases, leaving 20 bases between them. The germline CDR1 and CDR2 sequences are SGHTA and FQGNSA. The CDR3 is made up of 16 amino acids.